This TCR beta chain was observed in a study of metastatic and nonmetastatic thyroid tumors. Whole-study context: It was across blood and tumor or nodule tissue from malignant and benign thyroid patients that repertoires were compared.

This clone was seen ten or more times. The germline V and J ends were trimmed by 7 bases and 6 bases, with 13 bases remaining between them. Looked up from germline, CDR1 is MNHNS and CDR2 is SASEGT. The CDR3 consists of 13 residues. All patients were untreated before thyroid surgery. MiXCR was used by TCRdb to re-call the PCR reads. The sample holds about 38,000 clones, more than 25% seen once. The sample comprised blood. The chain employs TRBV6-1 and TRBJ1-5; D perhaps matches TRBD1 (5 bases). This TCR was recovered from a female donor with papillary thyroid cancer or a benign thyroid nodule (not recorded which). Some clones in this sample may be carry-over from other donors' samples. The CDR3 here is CASTRDGGQPQHF. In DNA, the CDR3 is TGTGCCAGCACACGGGATGGGGGTCAGCCCCAGCATTTT.